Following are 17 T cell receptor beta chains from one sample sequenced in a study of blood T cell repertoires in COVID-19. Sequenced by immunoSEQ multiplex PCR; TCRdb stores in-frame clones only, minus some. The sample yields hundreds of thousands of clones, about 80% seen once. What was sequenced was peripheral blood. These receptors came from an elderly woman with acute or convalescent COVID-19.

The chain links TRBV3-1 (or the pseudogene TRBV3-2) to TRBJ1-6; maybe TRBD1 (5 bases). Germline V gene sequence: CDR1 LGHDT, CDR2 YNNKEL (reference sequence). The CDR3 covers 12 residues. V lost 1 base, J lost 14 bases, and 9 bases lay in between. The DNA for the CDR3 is TGTGCCAGCAGCCAAGTGGAGACAGCCCTCCACTTT. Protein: CASSQVETALHF.

Here the CDR3 DNA reads TGTGCCAGCAGTGAAGCAAGCGGGACAGGGAGCTATGGCTACACCTTC. Its translation: CASSEASGTGSYGYTF. The V and J genes are TRBV2 and TRBJ1-2, with 9 positions matching TRBD1. Germline CDR1 reads SNHLY; CDR2 reads FYNNEI. Losses at the gene ends were 0 bases for V and 4 bases for J; bases not matched to a gene: 6. The CDR3 totals 16 residues. The full variable domain, completed using reference TRBV2 and TRBJ1-2, is EPEVTQTPSHQVTQMGQEVILRCVPISNHLYFYWYRQILGQKVEFLVSFYNNEISEKSEIFDDQFSVERPDGSNFTLKIRSTKLEDSAMYFCASSEASGTGSYGYTFGSGTRLTVV.

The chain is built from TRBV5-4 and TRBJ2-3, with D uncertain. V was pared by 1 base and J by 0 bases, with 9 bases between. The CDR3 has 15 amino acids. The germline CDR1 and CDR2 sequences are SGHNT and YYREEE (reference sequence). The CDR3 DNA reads TGTGCCAGCAGCTTGAGTCCGAGTAGCACAGATACGCAGTATTTT. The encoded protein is CASSLSPSSTDTQYF.

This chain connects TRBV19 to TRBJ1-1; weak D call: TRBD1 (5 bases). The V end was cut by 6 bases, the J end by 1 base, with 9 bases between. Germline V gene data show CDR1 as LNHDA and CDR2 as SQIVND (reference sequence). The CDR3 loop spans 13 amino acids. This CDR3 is CASSQTANTEAFF. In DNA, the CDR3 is TGTGCCAGTAGCCAGACAGCGAACACTGAAGCTTTCTTT.

The CDR3 DNA is TGTGCCACCAGCAGAGGCAGGGGGTCCTCTGGAAACACCATATATTTT. Translated, it gives CATSRGRGSSGNTIYF. The J gene is TRBJ1-3, the V gene TRBV15, with TRBD1 identical over 7 bases. The V gene's germline CDR1 is LNHNV and CDR2 YYDKDF (reference sequence). Losses at the gene ends were 1 base for V and 0 bases for J; bases not matched to a gene: 3. The CDR3 runs 16 residues.

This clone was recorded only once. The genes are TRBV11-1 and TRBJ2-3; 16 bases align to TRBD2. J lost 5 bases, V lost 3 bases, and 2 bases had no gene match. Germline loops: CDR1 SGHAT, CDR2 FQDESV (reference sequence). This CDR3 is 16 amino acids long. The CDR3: CASSLGLAGGQDTQYF. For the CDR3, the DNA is TGTGCCAGCAGCTTGGGACTAGCGGGGGGGCAAGATACGCAGTATTTT. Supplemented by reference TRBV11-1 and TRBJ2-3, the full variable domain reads EAEVAQSPRYKITEKSQAVAFWCDPISGHATLYWYRQILGQGPELLVQFQDESVVDDSQLPKDRFSAERLKGVDSTLKIQPAELGDSAMYLCASSLGLAGGQDTQYFGPGTRLTVL.

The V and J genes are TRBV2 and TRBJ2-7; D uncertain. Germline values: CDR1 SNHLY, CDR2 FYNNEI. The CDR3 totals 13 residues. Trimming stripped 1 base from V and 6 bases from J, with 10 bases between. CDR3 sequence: CASSEELTSEQYF. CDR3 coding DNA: TGTGCCAGCAGTGAAGAGTTGACATCCGAGCAGTACTTC.

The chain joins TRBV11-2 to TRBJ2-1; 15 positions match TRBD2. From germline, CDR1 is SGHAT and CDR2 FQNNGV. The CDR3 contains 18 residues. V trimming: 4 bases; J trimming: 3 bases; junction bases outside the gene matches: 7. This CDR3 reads CASSSKGLAGGDYNEQFF. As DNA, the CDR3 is TGTGCCAGCAGCTCCAAGGGACTAGCGGGGGGAGACTACAATGAGCAGTTCTTC. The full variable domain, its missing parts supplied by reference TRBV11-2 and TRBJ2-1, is EAGVAQSPRYKIIEKRQSVAFWCNPISGHATLYWYQQILGQGPKLLIQFQNNGVVDDSQLPKDRFSAERLKGVDSTLKIQPAKLEDSAVYLCASSSKGLAGGDYNEQFFGPGTRLTVL.

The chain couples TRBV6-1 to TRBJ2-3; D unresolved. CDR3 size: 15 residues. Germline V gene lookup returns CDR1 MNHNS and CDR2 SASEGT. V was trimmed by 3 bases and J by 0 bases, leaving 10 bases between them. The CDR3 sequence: CASSEAAASTDTQYF. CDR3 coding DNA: TGTGCCAGCAGTGAGGCGGCAGCTAGCACAGATACGCAGTATTTT.

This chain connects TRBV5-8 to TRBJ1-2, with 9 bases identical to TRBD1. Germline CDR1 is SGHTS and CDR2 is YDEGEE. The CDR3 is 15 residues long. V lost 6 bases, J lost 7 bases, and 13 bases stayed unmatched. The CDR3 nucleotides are TGTGCCAGCATCCTGGAAAACAGGGGGCGAAGTGGCTACACCTTC. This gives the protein CASILENRGRSGYTF.

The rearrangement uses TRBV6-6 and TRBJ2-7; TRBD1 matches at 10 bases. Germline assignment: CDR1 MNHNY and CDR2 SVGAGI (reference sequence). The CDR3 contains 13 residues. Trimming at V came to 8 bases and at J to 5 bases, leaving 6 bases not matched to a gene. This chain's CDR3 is CASRQGARNEQYF. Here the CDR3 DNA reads TGTGCCAGCCGACAGGGGGCTCGAAACGAGCAGTACTTC.

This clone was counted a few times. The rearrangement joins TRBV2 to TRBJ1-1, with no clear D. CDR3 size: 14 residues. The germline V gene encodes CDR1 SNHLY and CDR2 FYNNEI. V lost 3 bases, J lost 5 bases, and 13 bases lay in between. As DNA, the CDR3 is TGTGCCAGCAGTGACCCCCGGGGATGGACTGAAGCTTTCTTT. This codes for CASSDPRGWTEAFF.

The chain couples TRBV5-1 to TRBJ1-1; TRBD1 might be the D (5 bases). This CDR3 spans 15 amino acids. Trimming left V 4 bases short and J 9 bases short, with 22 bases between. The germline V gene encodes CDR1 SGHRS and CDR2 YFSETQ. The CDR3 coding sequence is TGCGCCAGCAGCCCCGCCGGGGCAGGGAGGAGTAAAGCTTTCTTT. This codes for CASSPAGAGRSKAFF. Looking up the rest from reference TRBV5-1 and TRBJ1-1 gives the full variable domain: KAGVTQTPRYLIKTRGQQVTLSCSPISGHRSVSWYQQTPGQGLQFLFEYFSETQRNKGNFPGRFSGRQFSNSRSEMNVSTLELGDSALYLCASSPAGAGRSKAFFGQGTRLTVV.

The chain's CDR3 is CASSLGAGTDTQYF. In DNA, the CDR3 is TGTGCCAGCAGTTTAGGGGCCGGCACAGATACGCAGTATTTT. The genes are TRBV27 and TRBJ2-3; D possibly corresponds to TRBD1 (5 bases). Trimming stripped 2 bases from V and 1 base from J, with 7 bases between. Germline V gene lookup returns CDR1 MNHEY and CDR2 SMNVEV (reference sequence). The CDR3 spans 14 residues.

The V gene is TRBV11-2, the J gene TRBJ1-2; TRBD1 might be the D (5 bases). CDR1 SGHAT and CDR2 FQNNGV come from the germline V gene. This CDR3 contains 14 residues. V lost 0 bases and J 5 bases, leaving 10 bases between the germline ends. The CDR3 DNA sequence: TGTGCCAGCAGCTTAGAAACAGGCGCGTATGGCTACACCTTC. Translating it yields CASSLETGAYGYTF.

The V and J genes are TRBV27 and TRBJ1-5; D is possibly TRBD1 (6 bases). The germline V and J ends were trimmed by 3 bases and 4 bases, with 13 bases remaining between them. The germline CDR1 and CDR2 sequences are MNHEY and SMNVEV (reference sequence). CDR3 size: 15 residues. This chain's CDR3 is CASSFGGGGNQPQHF. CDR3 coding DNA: TGTGCCAGCAGTTTTGGAGGGGGGGGGAATCAGCCCCAGCATTTT.

The CDR3 nucleotides are TGCGCCAGCAGCCCCCTCGGAGGGGCCGGAGAGACCCAGTACTTC. It specifies CASSPLGGAGETQYF. The chain carries TRBV5-1 and TRBJ2-5, with a tentative D call TRBD2 (6 bases). V gave up 4 bases and J gave up 4 bases, with 17 bases separating them. The CDR3 is made up of 15 amino acids. Germline values: CDR1 SGHRS, CDR2 YFSETQ. Supplemented by reference TRBV5-1 and TRBJ2-5, the full variable domain reads KAGVTQTPRYLIKTRGQQVTLSCSPISGHRSVSWYQQTPGQGLQFLFEYFSETQRNKGNFPGRFSGRQFSNSRSEMNVSTLELGDSALYLCASSPLGGAGETQYFGPGTRLLVL.